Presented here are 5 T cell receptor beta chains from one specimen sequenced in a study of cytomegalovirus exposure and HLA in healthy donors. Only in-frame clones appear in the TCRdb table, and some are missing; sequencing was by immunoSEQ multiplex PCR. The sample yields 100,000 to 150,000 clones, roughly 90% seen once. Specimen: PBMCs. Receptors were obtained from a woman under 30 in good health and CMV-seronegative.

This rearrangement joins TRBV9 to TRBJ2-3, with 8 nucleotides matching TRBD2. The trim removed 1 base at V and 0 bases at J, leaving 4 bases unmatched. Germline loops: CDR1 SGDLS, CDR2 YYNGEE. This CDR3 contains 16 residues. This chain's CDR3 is CASSVSSGSSTDTQYF. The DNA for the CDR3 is TGTGCCAGCAGCGTATCCAGCGGGAGTAGCACAGATACGCAGTATTTT.

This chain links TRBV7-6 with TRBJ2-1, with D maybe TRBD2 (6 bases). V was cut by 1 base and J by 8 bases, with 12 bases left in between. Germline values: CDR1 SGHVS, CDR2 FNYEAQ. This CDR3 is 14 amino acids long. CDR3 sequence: CASSLDSSVHEQFF. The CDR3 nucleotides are TGTGCCAGCAGCTTAGATTCTAGCGTCCATGAGCAGTTCTTC.

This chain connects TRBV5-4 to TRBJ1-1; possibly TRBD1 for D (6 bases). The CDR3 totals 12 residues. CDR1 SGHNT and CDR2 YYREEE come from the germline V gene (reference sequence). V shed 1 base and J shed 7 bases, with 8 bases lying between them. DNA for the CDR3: TGTGCCAGCAGCTTGACAGGGAGTGAAGCTTTCTTT. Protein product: CASSLTGSEAFF.

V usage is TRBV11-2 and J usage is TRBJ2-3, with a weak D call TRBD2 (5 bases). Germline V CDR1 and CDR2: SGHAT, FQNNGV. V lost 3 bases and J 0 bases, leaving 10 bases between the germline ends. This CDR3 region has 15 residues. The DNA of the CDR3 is TGTGCCAGCAGCTTTCGAGCGGTTAGCACAGATACGCAGTATTTT. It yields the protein CASSFRAVSTDTQYF. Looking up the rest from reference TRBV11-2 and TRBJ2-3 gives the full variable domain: EAGVAQSPRYKIIEKRQSVAFWCNPISGHATLYWYQQILGQGPKLLIQFQNNGVVDDSQLPKDRFSAERLKGVDSTLKIQPAKLEDSAVYLCASSFRAVSTDTQYFGPGTRLTVL.

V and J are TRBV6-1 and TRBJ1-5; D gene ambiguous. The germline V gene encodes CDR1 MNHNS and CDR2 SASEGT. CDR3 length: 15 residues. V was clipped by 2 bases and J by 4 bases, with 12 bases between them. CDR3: CASSEYGQLNQPQHF. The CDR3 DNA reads TGTGCCAGCAGTGAATATGGGCAGCTTAATCAGCCCCAGCATTTT.